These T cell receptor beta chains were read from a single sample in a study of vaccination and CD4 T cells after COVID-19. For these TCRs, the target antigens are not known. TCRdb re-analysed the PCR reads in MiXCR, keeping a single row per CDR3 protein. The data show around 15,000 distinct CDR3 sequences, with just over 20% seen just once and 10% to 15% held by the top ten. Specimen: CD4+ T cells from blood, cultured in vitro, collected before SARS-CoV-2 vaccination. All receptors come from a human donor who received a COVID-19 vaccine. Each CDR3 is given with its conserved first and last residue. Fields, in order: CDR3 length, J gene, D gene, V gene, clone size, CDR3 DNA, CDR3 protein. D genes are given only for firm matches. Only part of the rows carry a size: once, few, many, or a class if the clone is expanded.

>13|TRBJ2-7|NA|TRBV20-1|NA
TGCAGTGCTAGGACGGCGAGCTCCTACGAGCAGTACTTC
CSARTASSYEQYF
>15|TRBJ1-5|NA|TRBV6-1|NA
TGTGCCAGCAGTGTTGCCCAAGATAGCAATCAGCCCCAGCATTTT
CASSVAQDSNQPQHF
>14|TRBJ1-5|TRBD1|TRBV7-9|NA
TGTGCCAGCAGTCTCCAGGGGGGGATTCAGCCCCACCATTTT
CASSLQGGIQPHHF
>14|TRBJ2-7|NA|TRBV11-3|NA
TGTGCCAGCAGCTTGGGATTTGGGCCCTACGAGCAGTACTTC
CASSLGFGPYEQYF
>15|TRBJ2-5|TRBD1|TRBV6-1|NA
TGTGCCAGCAGCCAAACAGGGGGCGTGGGGGAGACCCAGTACTTC
CASSQTGGVGETQYF
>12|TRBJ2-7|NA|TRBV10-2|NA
TGCGCCAGCAGTCCGGTTCGCAACGAGCAGTACTTC
CASSPVRNEQYF
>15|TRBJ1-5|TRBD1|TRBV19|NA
TGTGCCAGTAGTATTTTGGGACAGGGGTATCAGCCCCAGCATTTT
CASSILGQGYQPQHF
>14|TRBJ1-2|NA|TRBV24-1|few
TGTGCCACCAGTGATGCCCGGGACTCTAGGGGCTACACCTTC
CATSDARDSRGYTF
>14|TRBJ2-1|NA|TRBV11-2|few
TGTGCCAGCAGCCAACGGGCAGGATTGACTGAGCAGTTCTTC
CASSQRAGLTEQFF
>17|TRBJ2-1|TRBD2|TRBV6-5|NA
TGTGCCAGCAGTTACACGCGAGGACTAGCGGGGGGGGTTGAGCAGTTCTTC
CASSYTRGLAGGVEQFF
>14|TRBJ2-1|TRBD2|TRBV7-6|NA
TGTGCCAGCAGCTTAATGACTAGCGGGGTCGAGCAGTTCTTC
CASSLMTSGVEQFF
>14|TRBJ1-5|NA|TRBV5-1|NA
TGCGCCAGCAGGAAAGGCGCAGGGGACCAGCCCCAGCATTTT
CASRKGAGDQPQHF
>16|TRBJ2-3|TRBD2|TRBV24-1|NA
TGTGCCACCAGTGATCGGGAGGGCATCAGCACAGATACGCAGTATTTT
CATSDREGISTDTQYF
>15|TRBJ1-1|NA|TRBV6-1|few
TGTGCCAGCAGCAAATTGACCGATGGCGGGGCTGAAGCTTTCTTT
CASSKLTDGGAEAFF
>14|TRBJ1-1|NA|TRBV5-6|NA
TGTGCCAGCAGCTCCCAGGGGCGCAGGACTGAAGCTTTCTTT
CASSSQGRRTEAFF
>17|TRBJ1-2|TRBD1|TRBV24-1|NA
TGTGCCACCAGTGATGTTGGATACAGGGGGCAAGGGAATGGCTACACCTTC
CATSDVGYRGQGNGYTF
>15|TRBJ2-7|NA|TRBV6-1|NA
TGTGCCAGCAGTGGATCCATGACAGAACTAGACGAGCAGTACTTC
CASSGSMTELDEQYF
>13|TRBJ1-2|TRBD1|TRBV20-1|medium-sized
TGCAGTGCTAGAAGGACAGGCCGTGGAGGCTACACCTTC
CSARRTGRGGYTF
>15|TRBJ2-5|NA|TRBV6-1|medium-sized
TGTGCCAGCAGTGAAATTCGGGGGCAACAAGAGACCCAGTACTTC
CASSEIRGQQETQYF
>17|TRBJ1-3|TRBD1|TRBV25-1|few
TGTGCCAGCAGTGCCTTCCCGGGACAGGGGAACGGAAACACCATATATTTT
CASSAFPGQGNGNTIYF
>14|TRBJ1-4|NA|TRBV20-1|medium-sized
TGCAGTGCTAGAGTCACAGGGTCCGGGGAAAAACTGTTTTTT
CSARVTGSGEKLFF
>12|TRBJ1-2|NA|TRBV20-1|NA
TGCAGTGCTCGTAGGGAGGACCCTGGCTACACCTTC
CSARREDPGYTF
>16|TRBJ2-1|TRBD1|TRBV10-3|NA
TGTGCCATCAGTTGGGGGGGGGACAGGGCCTACAATGAGCAGTTCTTC
CAISWGGDRAYNEQFF
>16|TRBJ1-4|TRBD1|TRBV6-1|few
TGTGCCAGCAGTGAAACTAAGGGGCAGGGGGATGAAAAACTGTTTTTT
CASSETKGQGDEKLFF
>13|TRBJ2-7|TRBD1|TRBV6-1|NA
TGTGCCAGCAGGCGCGACAGGGGCGGCGAGCAGTACTTC
CASRRDRGGEQYF
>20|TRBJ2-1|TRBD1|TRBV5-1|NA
TGCGCCAGCAGCCAACCCCGGGGGACAGGTTTAGGGTCCCTTCGCAATGAGCAGTTCTTC
CASSQPRGTGLGSLRNEQFF
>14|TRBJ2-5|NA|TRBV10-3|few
TGTGCCTCCCAATCTGGACGGAACCAAGAGACCCAGTACTTC
CASQSGRNQETQYF
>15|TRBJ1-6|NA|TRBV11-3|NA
TGTGCCAGCAGATTTGATAGTGGCTATAATTCACCCCTCCACTTT
CASRFDSGYNSPLHF
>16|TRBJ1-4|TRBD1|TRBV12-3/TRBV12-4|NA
TGTGCCAGCAGTCCCGACAGGGGATCGACTAATGAAAAACTGTTTTTT
CASSPDRGSTNEKLFF
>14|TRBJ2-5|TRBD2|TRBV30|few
TGTGCCTGGGCGCTAGCGGGGGGGCTGGAGACCCAGTACTTC
CAWALAGGLETQYF
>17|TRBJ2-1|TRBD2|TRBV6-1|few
TGTGCCAGCAGGGGACTAGCGGGGATGAGCTCCTACAATGAGCAGTTCTTC
CASRGLAGMSSYNEQFF
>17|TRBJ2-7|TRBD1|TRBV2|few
TGTGCCTGCCCTAGGGGACAGGGAGAAAGTAGGTCCTACGAGCAGTACTTC
CACPRGQGESRSYEQYF